The clone carrying this TCR beta chain was seen a single time. Its antigen is as yet unknown. The V end lost 7 bases, the J end lost 0 bases, and 12 bases lay between the germline ends. This CDR3 is 14 amino acids long. Germline V gene sequence: CDR1 MNHEY, CDR2 SVGAGI. The method was immunoSEQ multiplex PCR; TCRdb's version includes in-frame clones alone and lacks a portion of them. The sample consists of 100,000 to 120,000 clones, about 94% of them appearing once. The data were taken from a study of T cell responses to AZD1222 COVID-19 vaccine. Findings of the study overall: Sampling that yielded the repertoires occurred only after the peak T cell response. Donors, mostly white British, included more females; clonal diversity was possibly underestimated. There were vaccine-associated CD4 TCRs across spike, dominant at 160-218 and 743-854.

Second-dose timings of about 4 or about 12 weeks were pooled. The receptor's source is an adult who received the AZD1222 COVID-19 vaccine. The source material was peripheral blood, sampled 28 days after the second AZD1222 dose. The chain employs TRBV6-5 and TRBJ1-1; D gene ambiguous. The CDR3 DNA is TGTGCCAGCACGTTAAAGAATGTGAACACTGAAGCTTTCTTT. Protein product: CASTLKNVNTEAFF.